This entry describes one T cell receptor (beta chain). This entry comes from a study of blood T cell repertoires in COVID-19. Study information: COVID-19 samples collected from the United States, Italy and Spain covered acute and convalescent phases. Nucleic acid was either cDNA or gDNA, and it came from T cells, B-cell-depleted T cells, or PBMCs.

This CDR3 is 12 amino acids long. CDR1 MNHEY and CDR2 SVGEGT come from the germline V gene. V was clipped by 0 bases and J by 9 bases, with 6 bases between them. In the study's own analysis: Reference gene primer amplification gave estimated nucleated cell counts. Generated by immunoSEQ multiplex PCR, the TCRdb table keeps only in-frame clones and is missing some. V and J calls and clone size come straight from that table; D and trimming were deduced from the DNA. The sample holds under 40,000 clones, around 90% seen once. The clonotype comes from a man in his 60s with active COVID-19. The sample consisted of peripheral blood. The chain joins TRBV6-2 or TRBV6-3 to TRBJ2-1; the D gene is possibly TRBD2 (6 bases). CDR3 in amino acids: CASSYSGSEQFF. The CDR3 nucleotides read TGTGCCAGCAGTTACTCCGGGAGTGAGCAGTTCTTC.